This T cell receptor beta chain was identified in a study of cytomegalovirus exposure and HLA in healthy donors. Across the study: Of 398 genotyped donors, about 81% clustered with self-reported Caucasian donors.

The V and J ends lost 2 bases and 0 bases respectively, with 10 bases between them. In germline, CDR1 is GTSNPN, CDR2 SVGIG (reference sequence). This CDR3 contains 14 residues. Use of 60 Vbeta and 13 Jbeta primers characterized the PCR. Profiling relied on immunoSEQ multiplex PCR, and the TCRdb table lists in-frame clones only, not all of them. Of about 21,000 clones in the sample, approximately 80% were seen once. The gene calls are TRBV30 and TRBJ1-1, with TRBD1 as a possible D gene (5 bases). The material sequenced was PBMCs. The receptor comes from a man in his 60s in good health and CMV-seronegative. For the CDR3, the DNA is TGTGCCTGGAGTCGGGGGAACCTGAACACTGAAGCTTTCTTT. Residues: CAWSRGNLNTEAFF.